The rows below give T cell receptor beta chains drawn from one sample of a study of blood T cell repertoires in COVID-19. Libraries were prepared by immunoSEQ multiplex PCR; TCRdb keeps only in-frame clonotypes and omits some of them. The repertoire holds 170,000 or so clones, with 87% as singletons. Sequencing was done on a sample of PBMCs or T cells enriched from blood (not recorded which). The receptor set was obtained from a woman between 45 and 60 years old who had recovered from COVID-19. Both conserved end residues are part of each CDR3. Each record gives: J gene, V gene, D gene, clone size, CDR3 DNA, CDR3 protein. The D gene is left open where the match is weak. Expanded clones are given a class, and other clones once, few, many or no size at all.

TRBJ2-1 | TRBV18 | TRBD2 | NA | TGTGCCAGCTCACCTGGGACTAGCGGCTACAATGAGCAGTTCTTC | CASSPGTSGYNEQFF
TRBJ2-1 | TRBV21-1 | NA | NA | TGTGCCAGCAGCCCCCCGGGGCGGGACAGGGTTAATGAGCAGTTCTTC | CASSPPGRDRVNEQFF
TRBJ1-1 | TRBV5-1 | NA | NA | TGCGCCAGCAGCTTGGTATCGGGGGGAGGTGTTGAAGCTTTCTTT | CASSLVSGGGVEAFF
TRBJ2-3 | TRBV12-3/TRBV12-4 | NA | few | TGTGCCAGCAGTAGGACTTCCGATACGCAGTATTTT | CASSRTSDTQYF
TRBJ2-1 | TRBV5-1 | TRBD1 | NA | TGCGCCAGCAGCTTGGTAGCCGGGACAGGAAACAATGAGCAGTTCTTC | CASSLVAGTGNNEQFF
TRBJ1-5 | TRBV5-6 | TRBD1 | NA | TGTGCCAGCAGCTTTGGAGGAGGGGGCTTCGGCAATCAGCCCCAGCATTTT | CASSFGGGGFGNQPQHF
TRBJ2-7 | TRBV5-4 | TRBD1 | NA | TGTGCCAGCAGTTTAACCTCCGGGACAGGGAAGACGCAGTACTTC | CASSLTSGTGKTQYF
TRBJ2-1 | TRBV21-1 | NA | NA | TGTGCCAGCAGCACCGGACTAGCGCTATACTCCTACAATGAGCAGTTCTTC | CASSTGLALYSYNEQFF
TRBJ2-5 | TRBV12-3/TRBV12-4 | NA | NA | TGTGCCAGCAGTTCCGCAATGAGAACCCAGTACTTC | CASSSAMRTQYF
TRBJ2-3 | TRBV7-9 | TRBD2 | NA | TGTGCCAGCAGCTTAGGGACTAGCGGGCGTAGCCCCACTCCAGATACGCAGTATTTT | CASSLGTSGRSPTPDTQYF
TRBJ2-7 | TRBV27 | NA | NA | TGTGCCAGCAGTTTATCGGGAGCGGGTCGCCCGTACGAGCAGTACTTC | CASSLSGAGRPYEQYF
TRBJ2-1 | TRBV10-3 | NA | NA | TGTGCCATCAGCCAGACAGTGACGGTCCAGTACAATGAGCAGTTCTTC | CAISQTVTVQYNEQFF
TRBJ1-1 | TRBV4-1 | NA | NA | TGCGCCAGCAGCCAAGAACCTTCGACAGTGAACACTGAAGCTTTCTTT | CASSQEPSTVNTEAFF
TRBJ2-7 | TRBV30 | NA | NA | TGTGCCTGGAGTGTACCTGGGGCCTTTACCGCCTACGAGCAGTACTTC | CAWSVPGAFTAYEQYF
TRBJ2-7 | TRBV12-3/TRBV12-4 | NA | NA | TGTGCCAGTCGGCCGACAGGAACCTACGAGCAGTACTTC | CASRPTGTYEQYF
TRBJ2-7 | TRBV6-1 | NA | NA | TGTGCCAGCAGTGAAACGTGGGGCCGGGACGAGCAGTACTTC | CASSETWGRDEQYF
TRBJ1-1 | TRBV29-1 | NA | NA | TGCAGCGTGGGGCGGGGATTGGGCACTGAAGCTTTCTTT | CSVGRGLGTEAFF
TRBJ2-1 | TRBV7-2 | NA | NA | TGTGCCAGCAGCATGGCGGGGAGCTCCTACAATGAGCAGTTCTTC | CASSMAGSSYNEQFF
TRBJ1-1 | TRBV13 | TRBD1 | NA | TGTGCCAGCAGCTTAGCCCGGACAGGGTGGAACACTGAAGCTTTCTTT | CASSLARTGWNTEAFF
TRBJ1-6 | TRBV5-1 | TRBD1 | NA | TGCGCCAGCAGCCCATCGGGACAGGGTGAGGATTCACCCCTCCACTTT | CASSPSGQGEDSPLHF
TRBJ1-1 | TRBV2 | NA | once | TGTGCCAGCAGTGTATTAGGGCGGGGTGAAGCTTTCTTT | CASSVLGRGEAFF
TRBJ1-5 | TRBV28 | TRBD1 | few | TGTGCCAGCAGTCACAACCAGGGGGTGACGAATCAGCCCCAGCATTTT | CASSHNQGVTNQPQHF
TRBJ2-7 | TRBV3-1/TRBV3-2 | TRBD2 | NA | TGTGCCAGCAGCCAGGGACTACTCCAGCAAGAGCAGTACTTC | CASSQGLLQQEQYF
TRBJ2-7 | TRBV2 | NA | NA | TGTGCCAGCGAGAATCCGGGACATCACTACGAGCAGTACTTC | CASENPGHHYEQYF
TRBJ1-5 | TRBV7-8 | TRBD1 | NA | TGTGCCAGCAGCGCGGACAGGGCCTTCAATCAGCCCCAGCATTTT | CASSADRAFNQPQHF
TRBJ1-6 | TRBV28 | NA | NA | TGTGCCAGCAGTGCCGGAGGTGGGTTCGATAATTCACCCCTCCACTTT | CASSAGGGFDNSPLHF
TRBJ1-2 | TRBV4-2 | NA | NA | TGTGCCAGCAGCCAAGAGGGTGACAGGCCCTATGGCTACACCTTC | CASSQEGDRPYGYTF
TRBJ2-7 | TRBV28 | TRBD2 | NA | TGTGCCAGCACCTTGGGGACTAGCGGCACCACCTACGAGCAGTACTTC | CASTLGTSGTTYEQYF
TRBJ1-5 | TRBV6-5 | TRBD1 | NA | TGTGCCAGCAGTCCGACAGGGAATAATCAGCCCCAGCATTTT | CASSPTGNNQPQHF
TRBJ2-5 | TRBV25-1 | TRBD2 | once | TGTGCCAGCAGTGACCCTAGCGGGGGGCAACAAGAGACCCAGTACTTC | CASSDPSGGQQETQYF
TRBJ2-1 | TRBV27 | NA | NA | TGTGCCAGCAGTTTAACAGGGTGGACCTACAATGAGCAGTTCTTC | CASSLTGWTYNEQFF
TRBJ1-2 | TRBV28 | NA | NA | TGTGCCAGCAGCGACCTCGCGGGGGCGTTTGGCTACACCTTC | CASSDLAGAFGYTF
TRBJ1-2 | TRBV7-6 | TRBD1 | NA | TGTGCCAGCAGCTTACGTGGGACAGGGGGCGATGGGGTGGATGGCTACACCTTC | CASSLRGTGGDGVDGYTF
TRBJ1-6 | TRBV3-1/TRBV3-2 | TRBD1 | NA | TGTGCCAGCAGCCAAGCAGGGGGCCGGTCCAGTTCACCCCTCCACTTT | CASSQAGGRSSSPLHF
TRBJ2-7 | TRBV7-9 | NA | NA | TGTGCCAGCAGCTTAGCGCAGGGAAGGCCCTACGAGCAGTACTTC | CASSLAQGRPYEQYF
TRBJ2-1 | TRBV13 | TRBD2 | NA | TGTGCCAGCAGCTCGGGACTAGCGGCCTACAATGAGCAGTTCTTC | CASSSGLAAYNEQFF
TRBJ2-7 | TRBV5-1 | TRBD1 | NA | TGCGCCAGCAGCTTTGGACAGGGGTGGGACGAGCAGTACTTC | CASSFGQGWDEQYF
TRBJ2-1 | TRBV27 | NA | NA | TGTGCCAGCAGTCCCACACGACTAGTCAATGAGCAGTTCTTC | CASSPTRLVNEQFF
TRBJ2-2 | TRBV4-3 | TRBD2 | few | TGCGCCAGCAGCAAAACCCTACACGGGACTAGCGGACTAGGGGCTTTTGAGCTGTTTTTT | CASSKTLHGTSGLGAFELFF
TRBJ2-7 | TRBV3-1/TRBV3-2 | NA | NA | TGTGCCAGCAGCCCAACTAGTAGTTCCCACGAGCAGTACTTC | CASSPTSSSHEQYF
TRBJ1-2 | TRBV5-1 | NA | NA | TGCGCCAGCAGCTTGGTCTACCGTCCCCAACCCCGCCAATCCGAATCCGGGGGAGGCTATGGCTACACCTTC | CASSLVYRPQPRQSESGGGYGYTF
TRBJ2-1 | TRBV6-1 | TRBD2 | NA | TGTGCCAGCAGTGAACGTATAGCGGGAGCCATTAGCTCCTACAATGAGCAGTTCTTC | CASSERIAGAISSYNEQFF
TRBJ2-7 | TRBV11-2 | TRBD2 | NA | TGTGCCAGCAGCTTGGGCGGGAGTTACGAGCAGTACTTC | CASSLGGSYEQYF
TRBJ1-6 | TRBV19 | NA | NA | TGTGCCACTCAGGCGCAGGGGACTTCACCCCTCCACTTT | CATQAQGTSPLHF
TRBJ1-1 | TRBV5-1 | TRBD1 | NA | TGCGCCAGCAGGGAAGGGACAGGGGCTAAAATTGAAGCTTTCTTT | CASREGTGAKIEAFF
TRBJ2-7 | TRBV12-2 | NA | NA | TGTGCAAGTCGCTTAGGTAGGGTAGCCGGGACAGAATCCTACGAGCAGTACTTC | CASRLGRVAGTESYEQYF
TRBJ2-1 | TRBV18 | NA | NA | TGTGCCAGCTCACCACAGGGAGCCAACAATGAGCAGTTCTTC | CASSPQGANNEQFF